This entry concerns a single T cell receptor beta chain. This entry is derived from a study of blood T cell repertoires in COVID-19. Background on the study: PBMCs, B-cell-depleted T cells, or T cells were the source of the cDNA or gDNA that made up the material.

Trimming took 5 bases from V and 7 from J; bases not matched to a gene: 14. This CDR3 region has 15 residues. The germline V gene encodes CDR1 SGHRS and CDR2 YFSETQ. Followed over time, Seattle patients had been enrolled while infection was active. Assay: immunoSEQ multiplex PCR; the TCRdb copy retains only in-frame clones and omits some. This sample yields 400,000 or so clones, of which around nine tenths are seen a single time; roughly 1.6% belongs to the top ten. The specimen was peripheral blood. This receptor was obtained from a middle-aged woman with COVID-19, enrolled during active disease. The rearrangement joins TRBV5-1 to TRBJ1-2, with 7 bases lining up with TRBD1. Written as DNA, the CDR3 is TGCGCCAGCAGTCGCCGACAGGGCCCTGAAGGTGGCTACACCTTC. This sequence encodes CASSRRQGPEGGYTF.